This TCR beta chain was profiled in a study of CD8+ T cells in alopecia areata. The CDR3 runs to 14 residues. V lost 3 bases and J lost 2; bases outside the gene matches: 2. Looked up from germline, CDR1 is SGHDT and CDR2 is YYEEEE. cDNA serving as the sequencing template came from extracted, reverse transcribed RNA. TCRdb keeps only in-frame clones here, not all; method: immunoSEQ multiplex PCR. The table shows 150,000 to 200,000 clones, with 65% to 75% occurring only once. Sequenced material: CD8+ T cells sorted from blood, taken at week 0. J is TRBJ1-2 and V is TRBV5-6, with 9 positions matching TRBD1. The sequence was obtained from a human donor with alopecia areata. The CDR3 DNA reads TGTGCCAGCAGCTCCGGGACAGGGAACTATGGCTACACCTTC. Protein sequence: CASSSGTGNYGYTF. Drawing the rest from reference TRBV5-6 and TRBJ1-2, the complete variable domain is DAGVTQSPTHLIKTRGQQVTLRCSPKSGHDTVSWYQQALGQGPQFIFQYYEEEERQRGNFPDRFSGHQFPNYSSELNVNALLLGDSALYLCASSSGTGNYGYTFGSGTRLTVV.